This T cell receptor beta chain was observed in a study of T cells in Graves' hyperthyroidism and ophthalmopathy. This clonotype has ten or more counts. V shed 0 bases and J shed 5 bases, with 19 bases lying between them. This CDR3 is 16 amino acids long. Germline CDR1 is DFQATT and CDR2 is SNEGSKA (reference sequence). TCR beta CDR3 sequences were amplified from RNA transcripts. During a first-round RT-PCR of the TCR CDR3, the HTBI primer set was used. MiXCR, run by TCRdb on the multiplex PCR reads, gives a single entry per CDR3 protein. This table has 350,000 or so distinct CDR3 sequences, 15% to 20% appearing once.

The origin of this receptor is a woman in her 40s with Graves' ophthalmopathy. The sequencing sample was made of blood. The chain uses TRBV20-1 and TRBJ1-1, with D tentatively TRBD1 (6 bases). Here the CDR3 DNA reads TGCAGTGCTAGAGATTTAAGGAGGGGGAGAGGGACTGAAGCTTTCTTT. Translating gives CSARDLRRGRGTEAFF.